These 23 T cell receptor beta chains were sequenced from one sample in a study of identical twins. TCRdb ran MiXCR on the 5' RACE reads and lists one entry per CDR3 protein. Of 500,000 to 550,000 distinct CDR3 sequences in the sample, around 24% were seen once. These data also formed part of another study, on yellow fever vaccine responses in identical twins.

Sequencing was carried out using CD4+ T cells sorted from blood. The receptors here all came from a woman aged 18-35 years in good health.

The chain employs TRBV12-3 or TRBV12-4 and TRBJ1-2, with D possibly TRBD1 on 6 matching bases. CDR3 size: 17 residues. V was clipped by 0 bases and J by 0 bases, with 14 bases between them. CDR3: CASSLASGGSANYGYTF. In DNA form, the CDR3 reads TGTGCCAGCAGTTTAGCGTCGGGGGGCTCGGCTAACTATGGCTACACCTTC.

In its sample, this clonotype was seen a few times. CDR3 nucleotides: TGCGCCAGCACCCAGGGACCGCTTCGAGAGACCCAGTACTTC. This codes for CASTQGPLRETQYF. The chain recombines TRBV5-1 with TRBJ2-5, with D possibly called TRBD1 or TRBD2 (5 bases each). Germline V lookup: CDR1 SGHRS, CDR2 YFSETQ. The CDR3 consists of 14 residues. The V and J ends lost 6 bases and 4 bases respectively, with 16 bases between them.

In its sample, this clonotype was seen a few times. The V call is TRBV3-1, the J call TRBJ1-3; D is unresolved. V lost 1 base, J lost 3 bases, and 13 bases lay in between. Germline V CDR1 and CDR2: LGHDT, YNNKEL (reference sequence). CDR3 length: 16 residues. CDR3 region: CASSQVSGRLGNTIYF. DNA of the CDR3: TGTGCCAGCAGCCAAGTGTCAGGAAGGCTTGGAAACACCATATATTTT.

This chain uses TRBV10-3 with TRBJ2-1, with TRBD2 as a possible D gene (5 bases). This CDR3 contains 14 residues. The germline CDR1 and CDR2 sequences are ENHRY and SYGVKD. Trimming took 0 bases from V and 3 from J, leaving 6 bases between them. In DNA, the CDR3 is TGTGCCATCAGTGAGTCTCGGGGCTACAATGAGCAGTTCTTC. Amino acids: CAISESRGYNEQFF.

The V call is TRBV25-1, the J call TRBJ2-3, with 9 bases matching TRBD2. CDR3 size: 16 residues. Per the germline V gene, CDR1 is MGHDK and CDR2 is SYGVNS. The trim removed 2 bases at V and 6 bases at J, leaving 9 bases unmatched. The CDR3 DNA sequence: TGTGCCAGCAGTGAAATGCTAGCGGGGAAAGAGGATACGCAGTATTTT. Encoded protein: CASSEMLAGKEDTQYF.

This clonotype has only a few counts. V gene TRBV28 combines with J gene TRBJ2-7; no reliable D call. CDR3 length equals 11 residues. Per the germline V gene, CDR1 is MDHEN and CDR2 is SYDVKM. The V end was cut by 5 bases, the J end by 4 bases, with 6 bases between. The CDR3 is CASSNVYEQYV. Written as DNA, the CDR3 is TGTGCCAGCAGTAACGTATACGAGCAGTACGTC.

The CDR3 sequence is CASSERGFTQNEQFF. The DNA for the CDR3 is TGTGCCAGCAGTGAAAGAGGGTTCACCCAAAATGAGCAGTTCTTC. This rearrangement joins TRBV2 to TRBJ2-1; D might be TRBD2 (5 bases). The CDR3 totals 15 residues. The V gene lost 2 bases and the J gene lost 7 bases, with 15 bases spanning the gap. From germline, CDR1 is SNHLY and CDR2 FYNNEI.

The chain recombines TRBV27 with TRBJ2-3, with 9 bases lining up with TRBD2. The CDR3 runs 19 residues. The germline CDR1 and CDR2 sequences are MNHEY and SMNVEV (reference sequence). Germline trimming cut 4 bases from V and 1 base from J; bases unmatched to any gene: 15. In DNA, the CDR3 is TGTGCCAGCAGTTCTACGAGCGGGAGGATGATTAGGCGCACAGATACGCAGTATTTT. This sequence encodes CASSSTSGRMIRRTDTQYF.

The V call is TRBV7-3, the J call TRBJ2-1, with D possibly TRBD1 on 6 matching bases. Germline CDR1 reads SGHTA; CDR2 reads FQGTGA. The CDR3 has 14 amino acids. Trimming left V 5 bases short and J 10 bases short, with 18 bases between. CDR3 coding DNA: TGTGCCAGCAGCCCAACGTCAACAGGGAACGAGCAGTTCTTC. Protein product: CASSPTSTGNEQFF.

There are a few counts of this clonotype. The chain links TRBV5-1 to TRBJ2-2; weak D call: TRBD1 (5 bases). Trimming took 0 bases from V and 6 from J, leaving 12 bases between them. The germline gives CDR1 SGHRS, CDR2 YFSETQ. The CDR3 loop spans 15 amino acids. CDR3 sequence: CASSLAGVGAGELFF. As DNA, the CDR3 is TGCGCCAGCAGCTTGGCCGGCGTAGGGGCCGGGGAGCTGTTTTTT.

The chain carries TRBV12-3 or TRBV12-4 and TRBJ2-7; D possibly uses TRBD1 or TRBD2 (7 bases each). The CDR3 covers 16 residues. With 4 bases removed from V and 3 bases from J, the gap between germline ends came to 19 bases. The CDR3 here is CASSSSGDSPLYEQYF. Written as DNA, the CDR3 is TGTGCCAGCAGTTCCAGCGGGGACAGCCCCCTCTACGAGCAGTACTTC.

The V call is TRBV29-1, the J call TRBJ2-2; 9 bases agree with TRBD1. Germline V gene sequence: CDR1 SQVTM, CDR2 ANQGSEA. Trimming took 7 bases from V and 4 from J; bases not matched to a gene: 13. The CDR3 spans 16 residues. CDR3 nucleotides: TGCAGCGCCACATCCGGGACAGGGTTTGGCACCGGGGAGCTGTTTTTT. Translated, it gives CSATSGTGFGTGELFF.

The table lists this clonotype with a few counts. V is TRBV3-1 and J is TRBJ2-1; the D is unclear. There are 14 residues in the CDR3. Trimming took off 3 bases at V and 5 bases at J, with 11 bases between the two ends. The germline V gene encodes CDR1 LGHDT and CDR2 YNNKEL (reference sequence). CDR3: CASSHVEGNNEQFF. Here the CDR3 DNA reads TGTGCCAGCAGCCACGTGGAAGGAAACAATGAGCAGTTCTTC.

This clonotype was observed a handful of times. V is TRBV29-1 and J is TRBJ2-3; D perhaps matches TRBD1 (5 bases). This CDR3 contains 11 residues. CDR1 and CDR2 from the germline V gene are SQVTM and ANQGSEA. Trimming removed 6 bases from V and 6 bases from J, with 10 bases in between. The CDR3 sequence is CSVQQADTQYF. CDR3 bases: TGCAGCGTCCAACAGGCGGATACGCAGTATTTT.

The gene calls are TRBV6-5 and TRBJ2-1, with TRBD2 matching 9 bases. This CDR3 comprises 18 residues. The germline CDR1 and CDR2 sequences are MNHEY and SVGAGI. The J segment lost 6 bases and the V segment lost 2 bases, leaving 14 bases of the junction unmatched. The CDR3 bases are TGTGCCAGCAGTTACGGGGGGCAGGGTAGCGGGAGAGGCAATGAGCAGTTCTTC. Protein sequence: CASSYGGQGSGRGNEQFF.

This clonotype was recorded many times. CDR3 residues: CSARKRKGQNNEQFF. In DNA, the CDR3 is TGCAGTGCTAGAAAACGTAAGGGACAGAACAATGAGCAGTTCTTC. The chain employs TRBV20-1 and TRBJ2-1; TRBD1 agrees at 7 bases. The germline V gene has CDR1 DFQATT and CDR2 SNEGSKA (reference sequence). This CDR3 region has 15 residues. V trimming: 2 bases; J trimming: 5 bases; junction bases outside the gene matches: 9.

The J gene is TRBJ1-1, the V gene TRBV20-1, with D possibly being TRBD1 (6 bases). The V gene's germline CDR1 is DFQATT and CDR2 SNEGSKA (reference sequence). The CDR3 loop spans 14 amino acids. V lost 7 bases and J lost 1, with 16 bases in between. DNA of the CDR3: TGCAGTGTTCCATGGACGGACAGGAACACTGAAGCTTTCTTT. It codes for CSVPWTDRNTEAFF.

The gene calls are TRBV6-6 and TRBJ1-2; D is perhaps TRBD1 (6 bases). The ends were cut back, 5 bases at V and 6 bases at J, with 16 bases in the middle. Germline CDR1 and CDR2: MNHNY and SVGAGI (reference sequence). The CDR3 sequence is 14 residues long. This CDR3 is CASSLAGGDHGYTF. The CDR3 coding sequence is TGTGCCAGCAGTCTAGCCGGGGGCGATCATGGCTACACCTTC.

CDR3 in DNA: TGTGCCACCGGGGAAGGACAGGGCTACGAGCAGTACGTC. Translating it yields CATGEGQGYEQYV. The chain recombines TRBV24-1 with TRBJ2-7; 8 bases fit TRBD1. The CDR3 consists of 13 residues. With 9 bases clipped from V and 3 bases from J, the junction kept 6 bases outside the gene matches. In germline, CDR1 is KGHDR, CDR2 SFDVKD.

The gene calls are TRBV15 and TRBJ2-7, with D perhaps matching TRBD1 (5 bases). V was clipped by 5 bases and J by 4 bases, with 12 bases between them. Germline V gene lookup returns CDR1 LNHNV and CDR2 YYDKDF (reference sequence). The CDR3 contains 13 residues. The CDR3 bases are TGTGCCACCAGCTCAGGACATGGTTACGAGCAGTACTTC. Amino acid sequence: CATSSGHGYEQYF.

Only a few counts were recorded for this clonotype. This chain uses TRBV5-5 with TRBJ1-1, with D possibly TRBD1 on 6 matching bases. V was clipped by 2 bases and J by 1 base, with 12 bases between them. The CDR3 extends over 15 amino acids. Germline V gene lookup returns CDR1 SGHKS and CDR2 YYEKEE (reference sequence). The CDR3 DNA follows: TGTGCCAGCAGCTTTTGGAACAGGGCGAACACTGAAGCTTTCTTT. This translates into CASSFWNRANTEAFF.

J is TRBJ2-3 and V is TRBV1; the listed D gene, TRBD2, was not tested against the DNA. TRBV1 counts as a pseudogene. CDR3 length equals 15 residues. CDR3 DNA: TGCAGTGGCCGTATAGACGGCGGGGGGGCAGATACGCAGTATTTT. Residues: CSGRIDGGGADTQYF.

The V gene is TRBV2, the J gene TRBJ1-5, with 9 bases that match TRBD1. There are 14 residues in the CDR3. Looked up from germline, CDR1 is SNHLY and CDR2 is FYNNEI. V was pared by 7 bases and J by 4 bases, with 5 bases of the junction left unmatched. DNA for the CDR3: TGTGCCAGCAAGGACAGGGGCGGTAATCAGCCCCAGCATTTT. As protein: CASKDRGGNQPQHF.